This TCR beta chain is drawn from a study of shared clonotypes between healthy human individuals. General study findings and limits: A handful of donors showed sharing of 4.5% to 6% of naive CD4 clonotypes. Only a few donors were included, so the genetic and exposure-history diversity represented was limited.

CDR3 length: 14 amino acids. V was clipped by 0 bases and J by 7 bases, with 13 bases between them. From germline, CDR1 is GTSNPN and CDR2 SVGIG (reference sequence). Points on this clone: The antigen is not known.

Only in-frame clones appear in the TCRdb table, and some are missing; sequencing was by immunoSEQ multiplex PCR. The data contain 100,000 to 120,000 clones, around 68% of them singletons. This receptor was taken from a woman in her 30s in good health. The specimen was memory CD8+ T cells sorted from blood. Subset reported: CD45RO+ cells pooled with CCR7-negative TemRA cells. The chain links TRBV30 to TRBJ1-5, with D tentatively TRBD1 (6 bases). The CDR3, as DNA: TGTGCCTGGAGTGTACCGGGGGCCGGGCAGCCCCAGCATTTT. Translated: CAWSVPGAGQPQHF.